This TCR beta chain was profiled in a study of blood T cell repertoires in COVID-19. The CDR3 spans 16 residues. Sequenced by immunoSEQ multiplex PCR; TCRdb stores in-frame clones only, minus some. The sample has approximately 250,000 clones, roughly 80% seen once. This clone was observed a few times. The sequence was collected from a man between 60 and 75 years old with acute or convalescent COVID-19. The specimen sequenced was peripheral blood. The chain uses TRBV21-1 and TRBJ2-3; the table gives TRBD2 as D, unverified against the DNA. TRBV21-1 is a known pseudogene. Here the CDR3 DNA reads TGTGCCAGCAGCACTCCTAGCGGAACTAGCACAGATACGCAGTATTTT. This gives the protein CASSTPSGTSTDTQYF.